What follows describes a single T cell receptor beta chain. Source study methods: Reference gene primer amplification yielded estimated nucleated cell counts. Generated by immunoSEQ multiplex PCR, the TCRdb table keeps only in-frame clones and is missing some. The DNA gave D and trimming, while V, J and clone size come from that table. The table records around 74,000 clones, roughly 89% of them present only once. The CDR3 is 15 residues long. V was shortened by 3 bases and J by 3 bases, with 11 bases between the two germline ends. CDR1 is SNHLY and CDR2 is FYNNEI in the germline V gene. These data come from a study of blood T cell repertoires in COVID-19. Overall study context: Material from acute and convalescent COVID-19 was sourced from the United States, Italy and Spain. Sources were T cells, B-cell-depleted T cells, or PBMCs; the material itself was cDNA or gDNA.

Sequenced sample: peripheral blood. The chain combines TRBV2 with TRBJ2-2, with D perhaps TRBD2 (5 bases). This receptor was obtained from a man between 25 and 39 years old with acute or convalescent COVID-19. DNA for the CDR3: TGTGCCAGCAGTGATCGAGGGTGGGACACCGGGGAGCTGTTTTTT. Translation gives CASSDRGWDTGELFF.